Listed below are T cell receptor beta chains from one sample, sequenced in a study of blood T cells in healthy people across ages. A single record per CDR3 protein comes from TCRdb applying MiXCR to the 5' RACE reads. The sample holds 800,000 to 950,000 distinct CDR3 sequences; around 48% are singletons and the top ten take roughly 12%. The sequenced material came from blood. These receptors were obtained from a man between 25 and 39 years old in good health. The CDR3 runs from the conserved cysteine through the conserved F or W. Fields, in order: D gene, V gene, clone size, J gene, CDR3 protein, CDR3 DNA. D genes are given only for firm matches. Where a row states a size, it is once, few, many or the class of an expanded clone; other rows omit it.

D: -
V: TRBV15
size: -
J: TRBJ2-3
CDR3: CATSQDLGTDTQYF
DNA: TGTGCCACCAGCCAAGACCTGGGGACAGATACGCAGTATTTT

D: TRBD1
V: TRBV7-8
size: few
J: TRBJ1-2
CDR3: CASSLRVAGQPYGYTF
DNA: TGTGCCAGCAGCCTACGAGTGGCGGGACAGCCTTATGGCTACACCTTC

D: TRBD1
V: TRBV5-1
size: -
J: TRBJ1-4
CDR3: CASSIQGDSVNEKLFF
DNA: TGCGCCAGCAGCATACAAGGGGACAGCGTTAATGAAAAACTGTTTTTT

D: -
V: TRBV6-5
size: -
J: TRBJ1-5
CDR3: CASSPSGQQPQHF
DNA: TGTGCCAGCAGTCCTAGTGGCCAACAGCCCCAGCATTTT

D: -
V: TRBV7-2
size: -
J: TRBJ2-3
CDR3: CASGYITGTSTDTQYF
DNA: TGTGCCAGCGGATACATCACCGGGACTTCCACAGATACGCAGTATTTT

D: -
V: TRBV6-2/TRBV6-3
size: -
J: TRBJ1-3
CDR3: CASGGTAFSGNTIYF
DNA: TGTGCCAGCGGCGGAACGGCCTTCTCTGGAAACACCATATATTTT

D: -
V: TRBV12-3/TRBV12-4
size: -
J: TRBJ2-7
CDR3: CASSPLPIADLYEQYF
DNA: TGTGCCAGCAGTCCCCTGCCCATAGCAGACCTTTACGAGCAGTACTTC

D: TRBD1
V: TRBV20-1
size: -
J: TRBJ2-5
CDR3: CSARPYRQGGRPLQETQYF
DNA: TGCAGTGCTCGCCCATATCGACAGGGCGGACGCCCCCTACAAGAGACCCAGTACTTC

D: -
V: TRBV12-3/TRBV12-4
size: few
J: TRBJ2-7
CDR3: CASSQRRAPYEQYF
DNA: TGTGCCAGCAGTCAACGCCGGGCACCTTACGAGCAGTACTTC

D: -
V: TRBV6-1
size: -
J: TRBJ1-2
CDR3: CASSEGLQVDYGYTF
DNA: TGTGCCAGCAGCGAAGGATTACAGGTTGATTATGGCTACACCTTC

D: -
V: TRBV7-2
size: -
J: TRBJ2-1
CDR3: CASSRGTINEQFF
DNA: TGTGCCAGCAGCCGGGGGACGATCAATGAGCAGTTCTTC

D: TRBD1
V: TRBV11-2
size: once
J: TRBJ2-1
CDR3: CASSLSPSGDRVINEQFF
DNA: TGTGCCAGCAGCTTATCCCCTTCAGGGGACAGGGTAATCAATGAGCAGTTCTTC

D: -
V: TRBV14
size: -
J: TRBJ2-2
CDR3: CASSQDAPRAGELFF
DNA: TGTGCCAGCAGCCAAGACGCCCCTAGGGCCGGGGAGCTGTTTTTT

D: TRBD1
V: TRBV29-1
size: -
J: TRBJ1-2
CDR3: CSVVQGARGYTF
DNA: TGCAGCGTTGTTCAGGGGGCGCGAGGCTACACCTTC

D: -
V: TRBV18
size: -
J: TRBJ2-7
CDR3: CASAPPGTYEQYF
DNA: TGTGCCAGCGCACCACCGGGCACCTACGAGCAGTACTTC

D: -
V: TRBV6-1
size: -
J: TRBJ2-7
CDR3: CASSDSSTVSYEQYF
DNA: TGTGCCAGCAGTGACTCGTCGACAGTCTCCTACGAGCAGTACTTC

D: -
V: TRBV9
size: -
J: TRBJ2-3
CDR3: CASSVGVGPVTDTQYF
DNA: TGTGCCAGCAGCGTAGGGGTAGGGCCCGTGACGGATACGCAGTATTTT

D: TRBD1
V: TRBV5-1
size: -
J: TRBJ2-5
CDR3: CASSFPGRGQETQYF
DNA: TGCGCCAGCAGCTTCCCGGGCAGGGGGCAAGAGACCCAGTACTTC

D: -
V: TRBV11-1
size: -
J: TRBJ1-2
CDR3: CASSPSGQTLGYGYTF
DNA: TGTGCCAGCAGCCCTAGCGGACAGACACTTGGGTATGGCTACACCTTC

D: TRBD2
V: TRBV20-1
size: -
J: TRBJ2-3
CDR3: CSASRASGAADAQYF
DNA: TGCAGTGCTAGTCGGGCTAGCGGGGCGGCAGATGCGCAGTATTTT

D: -
V: TRBV12-3/TRBV12-4
size: -
J: TRBJ2-5
CDR3: CASSPSSQPETQYF
DNA: TGTGCCAGCAGTCCCTCAAGCCAGCCAGAGACCCAGTACTTC

D: -
V: TRBV4-1
size: -
J: TRBJ1-1
CDR3: CASSTPSVGNTEAFF
DNA: TGCGCCAGCAGCACCCCGTCGGTCGGGAACACTGAAGCTTTCTTT

D: -
V: TRBV5-1
size: -
J: TRBJ2-7
CDR3: CASRYGLSAEQYF
DNA: TGCGCCAGCAGATACGGGTTATCTGCCGAGCAGTACTTC

D: -
V: TRBV12-3/TRBV12-4
size: -
J: TRBJ2-5
CDR3: CASSREALTETQYF
DNA: TGTGCCAGCAGCCGGGAAGCCTTAACGGAGACCCAGTACTTC

D: -
V: TRBV24-1
size: -
J: TRBJ1-1
CDR3: CATTGDTDTEAFF
DNA: TGTGCCACCACGGGGGATACAGACACTGAAGCTTTCTTT

D: TRBD1
V: TRBV12-3/TRBV12-4
size: -
J: TRBJ1-5
CDR3: CASSSTTGSNQPQHF
DNA: TGTGCCAGCAGTTCAACGACAGGGAGCAATCAGCCCCAGCATTTT

D: TRBD1
V: TRBV12-3/TRBV12-4
size: -
J: TRBJ1-6
CDR3: CASSLRDSINSPLHF
DNA: TGTGCCAGCAGTTTAAGGGACAGCATCAATTCACCCCTCCACTTT

D: TRBD1
V: TRBV20-1
size: -
J: TRBJ2-2
CDR3: CSARFPGTGGGTGELFF
DNA: TGCAGTGCTAGATTTCCCGGGACAGGGGGGGGCACCGGGGAGCTGTTTTTT

D: TRBD1
V: TRBV5-1
size: -
J: TRBJ2-7
CDR3: CASSDRDSWTYEQYF
DNA: TGCGCCAGCAGCGACCGGGACAGCTGGACCTACGAGCAGTACTTC

D: -
V: TRBV5-1
size: -
J: TRBJ2-7
CDR3: CASSLSSGSRSYEQYF
DNA: TGCGCCAGCAGCTTGAGTAGTGGGTCGAGGTCCTACGAGCAGTACTTC

D: TRBD2
V: TRBV6-2/TRBV6-3
size: many
J: TRBJ2-3
CDR3: CASSYPGLGTDTQYF
DNA: TGTGCCAGCAGTTACCCGGGACTAGGAACAGATACGCAGTATTTT

D: TRBD1
V: TRBV6-5
size: -
J: TRBJ2-7
CDR3: CASSYSRTGEGYEQYF
DNA: TGTGCCAGCAGTTACTCGCGGACAGGGGAAGGTTACGAGCAGTACTTC

D: -
V: TRBV4-2
size: once
J: TRBJ1-6
CDR3: CASSQTSLTGELNSPLHF
DNA: TGTGCCAGCAGCCAAACGAGCCTGACCGGGGAGCTGAATTCACCCCTCCACTTT

D: -
V: TRBV5-1
size: -
J: TRBJ2-7
CDR3: CASSSDPQNEQYF
DNA: TGCGCCAGCAGCTCGGACCCCCAGAACGAGCAGTACTTC